This is a list of T cell receptor beta chains from one sample in a study of CD8 T cells in Susac syndrome. TCRdb processed the immunoSEQ multiplex PCR reads anew with MiXCR; each CDR3 protein has one entry. The table records under 250,000 distinct CDR3 sequences, about 94% of them present only once. The material sequenced was CD4+ T cells from PBMCs. The receptor source for this set is a human donor with Susac syndrome. Each CDR3 is given with its conserved first and last residue. D genes are given only for firm matches.

>14|TRBJ2-5|TRBV20-1|NA
CSARADRDQETQYF
TGCAGTGCTAGAGCCGACCGGGACCAAGAGACCCAGTACTTC
>15|TRBJ1-5|TRBV11-2|NA
CASSLDRLSNQPQHF
TGTGCCAGCAGCTTAGACAGGCTTAGCAATCAGCCCCAGCATTTT
>14|TRBJ2-3|TRBV7-9|NA
CASSLGPTRDTQYF
TGTGCCAGCAGCTTAGGACCGACTCGGGATACGCAGTATTTT
>15|TRBJ2-1|TRBV2|NA
CASSSRGAAYNEQFF
TGTGCCAGCAGTTCCCGCGGGGCGGCTTACAATGAGCAGTTCTTC
>14|TRBJ2-2|TRBV6-1|TRBD2
CASITSGGSGELFF
TGTGCCAGCATAACTAGCGGGGGGTCCGGGGAGCTGTTTTTT
>15|TRBJ1-3|TRBV29-1|NA
CSADLGGKQGNTIYF
TGCAGCGCGGACCTGGGAGGGAAGCAGGGAAACACCATATATTTT
>13|TRBJ2-2|TRBV5-1|NA
CASRDSLTGELFF
TGCGCCAGCAGAGACAGCCTCACCGGGGAGCTGTTTTTT
>12|TRBJ2-5|TRBV20-1|NA
CSARGRGATQYF
TGCAGTGCTAGAGGCAGGGGGGCGACCCAGTACTTC
>13|TRBJ2-7|TRBV10-3|NA
CATSMDISYEQYF
TGTGCCACCTCTATGGACATCTCCTACGAGCAGTACTTC
>12|TRBJ1-2|TRBV29-1|TRBD1
CSGDRVNYGYTF
TGCAGCGGGGACAGGGTCAACTATGGCTACACCTTC
>14|TRBJ2-1|TRBV20-1|TRBD1
CSANPGQGGHEQFF
TGCAGTGCTAACCCGGGACAGGGTGGCCATGAGCAGTTCTTC
>15|TRBJ2-1|TRBV5-1|NA
CASTEAGDSYNEQFF
TGCGCCAGCACCGAGGCCGGGGACTCCTACAATGAGCAGTTCTTC
>14|TRBJ1-1|TRBV7-8|NA
CASSYQGRDTEAFF
TGTGCCAGCAGTTATCAGGGGCGGGATACTGAAGCTTTCTTT
>15|TRBJ2-7|TRBV12-3/TRBV12-4|NA
CASSLALGGADEQYF
TGTGCCAGCAGTTTAGCGCTCGGAGGGGCCGACGAGCAGTACTTC
>14|TRBJ2-3|TRBV30|TRBD2
CAWSLAGGLNTQYF
TGTGCCTGGAGTCTAGCGGGGGGGCTGAATACGCAGTATTTT
>15|TRBJ2-5|TRBV29-1|TRBD1
CSVAGTGGDQETQYF
TGCAGCGTTGCTGGGACAGGGGGCGACCAAGAGACCCAGTACTTC
>14|TRBJ1-6|TRBV6-5|NA
CASSYRPNNSPLHF
TGTGCCAGCAGTTACAGGCCGAATAATTCACCCCTCCACTTT
>13|TRBJ2-7|TRBV5-4|TRBD1
CASSSHRGHEQYF
TGTGCCAGCAGCTCCCACAGGGGCCACGAGCAGTACTTC
>15|TRBJ1-2|TRBV4-3|TRBD1
CASSQENRGNYGYTF
TGCGCCAGCAGCCAAGAGAACAGGGGGAACTATGGCTACACCTTC
>13|TRBJ1-2|TRBV14|NA
CASSQDTFYGYTF
TGTGCCAGCAGCCAGGACACATTCTATGGCTACACCTTC
>13|TRBJ2-5|TRBV20-1|NA
CSARRDNQETQYF
TGCAGTGCTAGACGCGACAACCAAGAGACCCAGTACTTC
>13|TRBJ1-1|TRBV6-2/TRBV6-3|NA
CASSITRPTEAFF
TGTGCCAGCAGCATAACAAGACCGACTGAAGCTTTCTTT
>13|TRBJ2-7|TRBV7-2|NA
CASGPGSSYEQYF
TGTGCCAGTGGGCCGGGGAGCTCCTACGAGCAGTACTTC
>15|TRBJ2-7|TRBV12-3/TRBV12-4|NA
CASSSPGWGSGEQYF
TGTGCCAGCAGTTCCCCCGGGTGGGGGTCTGGGGAGCAGTACTTC
>11|TRBJ1-2|TRBV29-1|NA
CSVAGKNGYTF
TGCAGCGTTGCAGGGAAGAATGGCTACACCTTC
>16|TRBJ2-3|TRBV28|TRBD2
CASSSASGGQTDTQYF
TGTGCCAGCAGTTCCGCTAGCGGGGGACAAACAGATACGCAGTATTTT
>15|TRBJ1-3|TRBV20-1|NA
CSAGGGETSGNTIYF
TGCAGTGCTGGAGGGGGGGAGACCTCTGGAAACACCATATATTTT
>16|TRBJ2-2|TRBV11-2|NA
CASSLVGLGNTGELFF
TGTGCCAGCAGCTTAGTGGGCTTGGGGAACACCGGGGAGCTGTTTTTT
>14|TRBJ2-5|TRBV24-1|TRBD1
CATSPDRGQETQYF
TGTGCCACCAGTCCTGACAGGGGTCAAGAGACCCAGTACTTC